This entry lists 18 T cell receptor beta chains sequenced from one sample in a study of cytomegalovirus exposure and HLA in healthy donors (dated by TCRdb to about 2017). Preparation of the library involved the immunoSEQ multiplex PCR assay. For the multiplex PCR, a mixture combining 60 forward primers for TCR Vbeta segments and 13 reverse primers for TCR Jbeta segments was used. The source is immuneACCESS, and TCRdb retained only in-frame sequences with V and J called. Part of the clones is not carried over; for the studies checked, unresolved V genes explain less than half of this, and the remainder is unexplained. The sample profile shows just over 150,000 clones; roughly 70% of them were found once. Jointly, the top ten make up less than 8.5% of the sample. Specimen: PBMCs. These TCRs come from a man in his forties in good health and CMV-seropositive.

The chain couples TRBV10-3 to TRBJ1-2, with 8 bases that match TRBD1. CDR1 and CDR2 from the germline V gene are ENHRY and SYGVKD. J lost 8 bases, V lost 2 bases, and 1 base had no gene match. The CDR3 is 12 residues long. In DNA form, the CDR3 reads TGTGCCATCAGTGAGGGACAGGGAGGCTACACCTTC. This gives the protein CAISEGQGGYTF.

V and J are TRBV27 and TRBJ1-5, with D unresolved. Germline V gives CDR1 MNHEY, CDR2 SMNVEV (reference sequence). The germline V and J ends were trimmed by 2 bases and 0 bases, with 5 bases remaining between them. The CDR3 has 14 residues. The DNA of the CDR3 is TGTGCCAGCAGTTTAGGCCCTAGCAATCAGCCCCAGCATTTT. Amino acids: CASSLGPSNQPQHF.

The V and J genes are TRBV9 and TRBJ1-6; D gene ambiguous. Germline-derived CDR1 and CDR2 are SGDLS and YYNGEE. The CDR3 has 15 amino acids. V dropped 3 bases and J dropped 7 bases, with 14 bases sitting between them. Written as DNA, the CDR3 is TGTGCCAGCAGCGGTAGTGAGGGAGGCAATTCACCCCTCCACTTT. Translation gives CASSGSEGGNSPLHF.

This chain uses TRBV6-1 with TRBJ2-5; a weak D match, TRBD2 (7 bases). Germline V gene sequence: CDR1 MNHNS, CDR2 SASEGT. There are 15 residues in the CDR3. The V end lost 5 bases, the J end lost 1 base, and 14 bases lay between the germline ends. The CDR3 reads CASSQSGTSQETQYF. CDR3 nucleotide sequence: TGTGCCAGCAGTCAAAGCGGGACATCCCAAGAGACCCAGTACTTC.

V and J are TRBV2 and TRBJ1-4; 7 bases are shared with TRBD1. The germline V gene has CDR1 SNHLY and CDR2 FYNNEI. The length of the CDR3 is 14 residues. V was clipped by 7 bases and J by 3 bases; unmatched bases: 5. This CDR3 reads CASTGDSANEKLFF. The CDR3 region has the DNA TGTGCCAGCACCGGGGACAGCGCTAATGAAAAACTGTTTTTT. Supplemented by reference TRBV2 and TRBJ1-4, the full variable domain reads EPEVTQTPSHQVTQMGQEVILRCVPISNHLYFYWYRQILGQKVEFLVSFYNNEISEKSEIFDDQFSVERPDGSNFTLKIRSTKLEDSAMYFCASTGDSANEKLFFGSGTQLSVL.

The chain couples TRBV9 to TRBJ2-1, with D tentatively TRBD2 (7 bases). Trimming took off 3 bases at V and 2 bases at J, with 15 bases between the two ends. This CDR3 is 16 amino acids long. Germline V lookup: CDR1 SGDLS, CDR2 YYNGEE. CDR3 sequence reads: CASSARLGGAYNEQFF. DNA for the CDR3: TGTGCCAGCAGCGCCCGGCTAGGGGGGGCCTACAATGAGCAGTTCTTC.

J is TRBJ1-5 and V is TRBV6-1, with a tentative D call TRBD1 (6 bases). Trimming took off 7 bases at V and 6 bases at J, with 16 bases between the two ends. Germline loops: CDR1 MNHNS, CDR2 SASEGT. The CDR3 covers 14 residues. CDR3 sequence reads: CASNLGHLGQPQHF. The CDR3 nucleotides are TGTGCCAGCAACCTGGGACATCTGGGTCAGCCCCAGCATTTT.

The rearrangement joins TRBV9 to TRBJ2-2, with 7 bases lining up with TRBD1. Germline V gene data show CDR1 as SGDLS and CDR2 as YYNGEE. J gave up 4 bases and V 0 bases, and 6 bases lay outside the gene matches. The CDR3 has 16 residues. CDR3 residues: CASSVGGGRPTGELFF. As DNA, the CDR3 is TGTGCCAGCAGCGTAGGAGGGGGCAGACCCACCGGGGAGCTGTTTTTT.

The J gene is TRBJ2-3, the V gene TRBV19; no clear D gene. The length of the CDR3 is 14 residues. Trimming took 1 base from V and 2 from J, leaving 7 bases between them. CDR1 is LNHDA and CDR2 is SQIVND in the germline V gene (reference sequence). For the CDR3, the DNA is TGTGCCAGTAGTATAGCCGTCTACACAGATACGCAGTATTTT. This sequence encodes CASSIAVYTDTQYF.

Only one count was recorded for this clone. The chain has TRBV4-2 and TRBJ2-7, with 10 bases aligning to TRBD1. J was trimmed by 2 bases and V by 4 bases; bases with no gene match: 11. Germline V lookup: CDR1 LGHNA, CDR2 YNFKEQ. The CDR3 is 17 residues long. The CDR3 sequence: CASSRQRGTGEAYEQYF. The DNA of the CDR3 is TGTGCCAGCAGCCGCCAAAGAGGGACAGGGGAGGCCTACGAGCAGTACTTC.

As concerns this clone: This CDR3 is also generated by other DNA sequences in the sample. The chain uses TRBV5-8 and TRBJ1-2; 7 positions match TRBD1. V shed 7 bases and J 4 bases; nucleotides not matched to a gene: 13. The germline V gene encodes CDR1 SGHTS and CDR2 YDEGEE. The CDR3 spans 15 residues. CDR3 nucleotides: TGTGCCAGCCAAAATTTCCGACAGGGATCCTATGGCTACACCTTC. This gives the protein CASQNFRQGSYGYTF.

This clone came up a few times. The chain links TRBV6-5 to TRBJ1-1; TRBD1 matches 8 bases. The CDR3 is 15 residues long. The germline gives CDR1 MNHEY, CDR2 SVGAGI. With 5 bases clipped from V and 2 bases from J, the junction kept 7 bases outside the gene matches. CDR3 bases: TGTGCCAGCAGTCCTAACAGGGGGGGTAACACTGAAGCTTTCTTT. It yields the protein CASSPNRGGNTEAFF.

In its sample, this clone was seen a few times. The J gene is TRBJ1-2, the V gene TRBV9; D uncertain. The germline V and J ends were trimmed by 3 bases and 2 bases, with 8 bases remaining between them. CDR3 length: 13 residues. CDR1 is SGDLS and CDR2 is YYNGEE in the germline V gene. For the CDR3, the DNA is TGTGCCAGCAGCGGAGAATACAACTATGGCTACACCTTC. It encodes CASSGEYNYGYTF.

The genes are TRBV7-9 and TRBJ1-1; TRBD1 agrees at 7 bases. The CDR3 loop spans 12 amino acids. V dropped 5 bases and J dropped 4; count of bases not matched to a gene: 1. Germline V gives CDR1 SEHNR, CDR2 FQNEAQ (reference sequence). Here the CDR3 DNA reads TGTGCCAGCAGCGACAGGGCCACTGAAGCTTTCTTT. Its protein is CASSDRATEAFF.

This chain uses TRBV18 with TRBJ1-1; TRBD1 agrees at 7 bases. J was trimmed by 4 bases and V by 2 bases; bases with no gene match: 10. This CDR3 is 16 amino acids long. Germline V gives CDR1 KGHSH, CDR2 LQKENI. The CDR3 loop reads CASSPSRTGVVTEAFF. The CDR3 DNA reads TGTGCCAGCTCACCATCCAGAACAGGGGTGGTCACTGAAGCTTTCTTT. The full variable domain, rest sourced from reference TRBV18 and TRBJ1-1, is NAGVMQNPRHLVRRRGQEARLRCSPMKGHSHVYWYRQLPEEGLKFMVYLQKENIIDESGMPKERFSAEFPKEGPSILRIQQVVRGDSAAYFCASSPSRTGVVTEAFFGQGTRLTVV.

V gene TRBV7-3 combines with J gene TRBJ2-5, with 12 bases aligning to TRBD2. Trimming cost V 4 bases and J 4 bases; bases outside gene matches: 4. The germline CDR1 and CDR2 sequences are SGHTA and FQGTGA. This CDR3 has 15 amino acids. The CDR3 spells CASSSSGGASETQYF. The CDR3, as DNA: TGTGCCAGCAGCTCTAGCGGGGGGGCCTCAGAGACCCAGTACTTC.

The chain has TRBV21-1 and TRBJ2-1; the table's D gene call, TRBD2, was not cross checked with the DNA. TRBV21-1 has pseudogene status. CDR3 length equals 15 residues. Here the CDR3 DNA reads TGTGCCAGCAGAACTAGCGGGGGCCCACGGGGTGAGCAGTTCTTC. It codes for CASRTSGGPRGEQFF.

The CDR3 DNA is TGCGCCAGCAGCGGAGGGACAGGGGGGCCTGAAGCTTTCTTT. It yields the protein CASSGGTGGPEAFF. The chain links TRBV5-1 to TRBJ1-1; 11 bases agree with TRBD1. CDR1 and CDR2 from the germline V gene are SGHRS and YFSETQ. The CDR3 runs to 14 residues. The V segment lost 4 bases and the J segment 6 bases; nucleotides outside the gene matches: 5.